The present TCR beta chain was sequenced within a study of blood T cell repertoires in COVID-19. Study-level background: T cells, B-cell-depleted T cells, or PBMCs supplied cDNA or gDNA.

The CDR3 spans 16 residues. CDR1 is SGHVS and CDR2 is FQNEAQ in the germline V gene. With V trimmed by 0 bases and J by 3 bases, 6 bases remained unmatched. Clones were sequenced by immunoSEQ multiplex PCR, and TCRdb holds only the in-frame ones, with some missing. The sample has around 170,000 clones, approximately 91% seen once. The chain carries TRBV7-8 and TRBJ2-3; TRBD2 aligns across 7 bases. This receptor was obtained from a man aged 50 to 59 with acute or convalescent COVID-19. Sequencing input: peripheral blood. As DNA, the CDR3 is TGTGCCAGCAGCTTAGCCCGGGGCGGGGGAACAGATACGCAGTATTTT. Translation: CASSLARGGGTDTQYF.